These 15 T cell receptor beta chains originate from one sample sequenced in a study of cytomegalovirus exposure and HLA in healthy donors. Libraries were prepared by immunoSEQ multiplex PCR; TCRdb keeps only in-frame clonotypes and omits some of them. Among 170,000 or so clones listed, around 82% were seen once. Sample: PBMCs. All receptors come from a woman under 30 in good health and CMV-seropositive.

V and J are TRBV2 and TRBJ1-2; 8 nucleotides align to TRBD1. Per germline, CDR1 SNHLY and CDR2 FYNNEI. The CDR3 runs to 15 residues. V was clipped by 4 bases and J by 8 bases; unmatched bases: 12. The CDR3 loop is CASSVAGGSFEGYTF. The DNA for the CDR3 is TGTGCCAGCAGTGTTGCAGGGGGCAGCTTTGAAGGCTACACCTTC.

The chain is built from TRBV11-3 and TRBJ2-3, with 10 positions matching TRBD2. The J segment lost 6 bases and the V segment lost 5 bases, leaving 8 bases of the junction unmatched. Germline-derived CDR1 and CDR2 are SGHNT and YENEEA. This CDR3 is built from 15 residues. Here the CDR3 reads CASSRSGGAFDTQYF. The CDR3 nucleotides read TGTGCCAGCAGCCGAAGCGGGGGGGCGTTTGATACGCAGTATTTT.

The chain recombines TRBV11-3 with TRBJ2-2; the D gene is possibly TRBD2 (6 bases). Germline lookup yields CDR1 SGHNT and CDR2 YENEEA. The CDR3 totals 13 residues. Trimming cost V 3 bases and J 9 bases, with 11 bases left between them. CDR3: CASSLTGDRELFF. The CDR3 region has the DNA TGTGCCAGCAGCTTGACGGGGGACCGGGAGCTGTTTTTT.

The chain uses TRBV19 and TRBJ2-1; 9 nucleotides agree with TRBD2. This CDR3 spans 15 amino acids. CDR1 LNHDA and CDR2 SQIVND come from the germline V gene (reference sequence). Trimming at V came to 2 bases and at J to 5 bases, leaving 4 bases not matched to a gene. The CDR3 nucleotides are TGTGCCAGTAGTATACAGCGGGGGGATAACAATGAGCAGTTCTTC. Protein product: CASSIQRGDNNEQFF.

The table lists this clone with a count of one. The rearrangement uses TRBV7-9 and TRBJ2-3; D gene uncertain. This CDR3 is 12 amino acids long. Germline V gene lookup returns CDR1 SEHNR and CDR2 FQNEAQ (reference sequence). The V and J ends lost 4 bases and 3 bases respectively, with 5 bases between them. CDR3 in DNA: TGTGCCAGCAGCTCAGGAACAGATACGCAGTATTTT. It specifies CASSSGTDTQYF.

This chain's CDR3 is CASSHTGTSGYEQYF. In DNA form, the CDR3 reads TGTGCCAGCAGCCATACCGGGACTAGCGGCTACGAGCAGTACTTC. The rearrangement links TRBV7-2 to TRBJ2-7; 11 bases map to TRBD2. Unmatched junction bases numbered 6, after V lost 5 bases and J lost 3 bases. The length of the CDR3 is 15 residues. The germline V gene encodes CDR1 SGHTA and CDR2 FQGNSA.

V usage is TRBV5-1 and J usage is TRBJ1-6; D is unresolved. CDR3 size: 17 residues. Trimming pared 0 bases from V and 0 bases from J, leaving 10 bases between. Germline assignment: CDR1 SGHRS and CDR2 YFSETQ. Here the CDR3 reads CASSLGNGGSYNSPLHF. As DNA, the CDR3 is TGCGCCAGCAGCTTGGGGAACGGAGGCTCCTATAATTCACCCCTCCACTTT.

V gene TRBV2 combines with J gene TRBJ2-3; TRBD1 matches 7 bases. Losses at the gene ends were 5 bases for V and 5 bases for J; bases not matched to a gene: 10. The CDR3 has 15 amino acids. Germline values: CDR1 SNHLY, CDR2 FYNNEI. CDR3 in amino acids: CASSPTGVREDTQYF. The CDR3 nucleotides are TGTGCCAGCAGTCCTACAGGGGTACGGGAAGATACGCAGTATTTT.

V usage is TRBV4-1 and J usage is TRBJ2-7; possible D gene TRBD2, 5 bases. Trimming removed 4 bases from V and 1 base from J, with 11 bases in between. This CDR3 region has 14 residues. Germline V lookup: CDR1 MGHRA, CDR2 YSYEKL. The CDR3, as DNA: TGCGCCAGCAGCCTGGACTCGGGGTCCTACGAGCAGTACTTC. Translating it yields CASSLDSGSYEQYF.

The rearrangement joins TRBV9 to TRBJ1-1; TRBD1 might be the D (6 bases). Trimming removed 5 bases at V and 1 base at J, with 18 bases between. This CDR3 is 16 amino acids long. Germline V gives CDR1 SGDLS, CDR2 YYNGEE. CDR3 sequence reads: CASSSPRGGTNTEAFF. The CDR3 DNA reads as TGTGCCAGCAGTAGCCCTAGGGGGGGAACGAACACTGAAGCTTTCTTT. The variable domain in full, completed from reference TRBV9 and TRBJ1-1, reads DSGVTQTPKHLITATGQRVTLRCSPRSGDLSVYWYQQSLDQGLQFLIQYYNGEERAKGNILERFSAQQFPDLHSELNLSSLELGDSALYFCASSSPRGGTNTEAFFGQGTRLTVV.

V is TRBV2 and J is TRBJ2-1, with D maybe TRBD1 (6 bases). This CDR3 has 14 residues. V lost 5 bases to trimming and J lost 5 bases, with 13 bases between them. CDR1 is SNHLY, CDR2 FYNNEI, per germline. The CDR3 coding sequence is TGTGCCAGCAGTCGGCAACCAGGGGACAATGAGCAGTTCTTC. Its translation is CASSRQPGDNEQFF.

J is TRBJ1-1 and V is TRBV25-1; possible D gene TRBD1, 5 bases. The CDR3 extends over 12 amino acids. The V gene lost 5 bases and the J gene lost 4 bases, with 8 bases spanning the gap. The germline CDR1 and CDR2 sequences are MGHDK and SYGVNS. The CDR3 nucleotides are TGTGCCAGCAGTTTCGGGGGCACTGAAGCTTTCTTT. The encoded protein is CASSFGGTEAFF.

This clone turned up a few times. This chain joins TRBV11-3 and TRBJ2-5, with a weak D call TRBD1 (5 bases). The CDR3 length is 18 residues. Trimming removed 4 bases from V and 2 bases from J, with 23 bases in between. Per germline, CDR1 SGHNT and CDR2 YENEEA. CDR3 in DNA: TGTGCCAGCAGCTCTCTGTTAGCCAGGGAAAAGGGGCAAGAGACCCAGTACTTC. Protein product: CASSSLLAREKGQETQYF.

This clone has just one count. J is TRBJ2-5 and V is TRBV29-1, with TRBD2 matching 7 bases. Germline CDR1 and CDR2: SQVTM and ANQGSEA. The CDR3 has 14 residues. Germline trimming cut 2 bases from V and 5 bases from J; bases unmatched to any gene: 8. CDR3 sequence (DNA): TGCAGCGTTGAATACCTTCGGGGGGTTGAGACCCAGTACTTC. Protein: CSVEYLRGVETQYF.

The genes are TRBV5-1 and TRBJ2-7; 7 nucleotides match TRBD2. CDR1 is SGHRS and CDR2 is YFSETQ in the germline V gene. This CDR3 region has 15 residues. Trimming removed 0 bases from V and 3 bases from J; junction bases left unmatched: 6. CDR3 protein: CASSLASSGYYEQYF. The CDR3 bases are TGCGCCAGCAGCTTGGCGTCTAGCGGTTACTACGAGCAGTACTTC.